The 30 T cell receptor beta chains reported below all come from one sample, sequenced in a study of T-cell reconstitution after alpha-beta-depleted transplantation in children. Unique molecular identifiers were built into the TCRbeta library. TCRdb used MiXCR to reprocess the PCR reads, holding one entry per CDR3 protein. Of about 300,000 distinct CDR3 sequences listed, about 9.5% are singletons. This specimen was PBMCs, taken before TCRalphabeta/CD19-depleted stem cell transplant. The receptor source for this set is a boy in the first two years of life with acute myeloid leukemia, due to receive a stem cell transplant.

This clonotype was observed at least ten times. This sequence joins TRBV20-1 and TRBJ2-3; 13 bases match TRBD2. CDR1 is DFQATT and CDR2 is SNEGSKA in the germline V gene (reference sequence). V shed 6 bases and J 4 bases; nucleotides not matched to a gene: 7. The CDR3 spans 15 residues. The CDR3 is CSAQLAGGPPDTQYF. Written as DNA, the CDR3 is TGCAGTGCGCAACTAGCGGGAGGGCCCCCAGATACGCAGTATTTT.

This clonotype was found many times. The rearrangement uses TRBV9 and TRBJ1-4; no firm D call. Germline V gene data show CDR1 as SGDLS and CDR2 as YYNGEE. CDR3 length equals 12 residues. V lost 4 bases, J lost 1 base, and 2 bases lay in between. Here the CDR3 reads CASSRTNEKLFF. For the CDR3, the DNA is TGTGCCAGCAGCCGAACTAATGAAAAACTGTTTTTT. Full variable domain (remainder filled in from reference TRBV9 and TRBJ1-4): DSGVTQTPKHLITATGQRVTLRCSPRSGDLSVYWYQQSLDQGLQFLIQYYNGEERAKGNILERFSAQQFPDLHSELNLSSLELGDSALYFCASSRTNEKLFFGSGTQLSVL.

This clonotype was seen repeatedly, ten times or more. The chain links TRBV27 to TRBJ1-4; 9 nucleotides align to TRBD1. This CDR3 is 14 amino acids long. Trimming cost V 5 bases and J 8 bases; bases outside gene matches: 6. CDR1 and CDR2 from the germline V gene are MNHEY and SMNVEV (reference sequence). As DNA, the CDR3 is TGTGCCAGCAGTCACAGGGGGCCGGGCGAAAAACTGTTTTTT. The encoded protein is CASSHRGPGEKLFF.

This clonotype was detected many times. The rearrangement uses TRBV6-2 or TRBV6-3 and TRBJ2-7; 7 nucleotides agree with TRBD2. The CDR3 is 12 amino acids. The germline CDR1 and CDR2 sequences are MNHEY and SVGEGT. After removal of 8 bases from V and 4 bases from J, the junction contained 5 bases not matched to a gene. The CDR3, as DNA: TGTGCCAGCCGGGACTACCTTTACGAGCAGTACTTC. Residues: CASRDYLYEQYF.

Ten or more counts support this clonotype. The chain uses TRBV7-2 and TRBJ2-2; a possible D gene is TRBD1 (5 bases). The CDR3 contains 16 residues. Trimming pared 2 bases from V and 7 bases from J, leaving 17 bases between. CDR1 and CDR2 from the germline V gene are SGHTA and FQGNSA. The CDR3 loop is CASSLISRGDSGELFF. The CDR3 nucleotides read TGTGCCAGCAGCTTAATATCGCGTGGCGACAGCGGGGAGCTGTTTTTT. Combining the CDR3 with reference TRBV7-2 and TRBJ2-2 gives the whole variable domain GAGVSQSPSNKVTEKGKDVELRCDPISGHTALYWYRQSLGQGLEFLIYFQGNSAPDKSGLPSDRFSAERTGGSVSTLTIQRTQQEDSAVYLCASSLISRGDSGELFFGEGSRLTVL.

This clonotype has a count of ten or more. The gene calls are TRBV7-2 and TRBJ2-7; 8 bases are a match to TRBD1. V shed 2 bases and J 2 bases; nucleotides not matched to a gene: 11. Germline V gene data show CDR1 as SGHTA and CDR2 as FQGNSA. The CDR3 spans 17 residues. The CDR3 sequence: CASSLPSFSDRAYEQYF. In DNA, the CDR3 is TGTGCCAGCAGCTTACCTTCCTTCTCGGACAGGGCCTACGAGCAGTACTTC. Supplemented by reference TRBV7-2 and TRBJ2-7, the full variable domain reads GAGVSQSPSNKVTEKGKDVELRCDPISGHTALYWYRQSLGQGLEFLIYFQGNSAPDKSGLPSDRFSAERTGGSVSTLTIQRTQQEDSAVYLCASSLPSFSDRAYEQYFGPGTRLTVT.

Many counts were recorded for this clonotype. This sequence joins TRBV12-3 or TRBV12-4 and TRBJ2-4; D uncertain. Trimming removed 3 bases from V and 0 bases from J, with 6 bases in between. The CDR3 consists of 14 residues. CDR3 coding DNA: TGTGCCAGCAGTTTCAGCTTAGCCAAAAACATTCAGTACTTC. It translates to CASSFSLAKNIQYF.

This clonotype has at least ten counts. The V call is TRBV28, the J call TRBJ2-1; TRBD1 matches at 9 bases. Germline V gene sequence: CDR1 MDHEN, CDR2 SYDVKM. This CDR3 spans 16 amino acids. Trimming took 5 bases from V and 0 from J; bases not matched to a gene: 5. Here the CDR3 reads CASSLGQGGSYNEQFF. The CDR3 nucleotides read TGTGCCAGCAGTCTGGGACAGGGAGGCTCCTACAATGAGCAGTTCTTC.

There are a few counts of this clonotype. V usage is TRBV12-3 or TRBV12-4 and J usage is TRBJ2-7, with 12 bases matching TRBD1. CDR3 size: 15 residues. The junction had 9 bases not matched to a gene; V was cut back by 5 bases and J by 7 bases. The CDR3 here is CASSPGTGGLGEQYF. The CDR3, as DNA: TGTGCCAGCAGTCCCGGGACAGGGGGCTTAGGTGAGCAGTACTTC.

In its sample, this clonotype was seen many times. The genes are TRBV12-3 or TRBV12-4 and TRBJ2-2; the D gene is possibly TRBD2 (5 bases). This CDR3 comprises 13 residues. V lost 6 bases and J 5 bases, leaving 10 bases between the germline ends. The CDR3 DNA follows: TGTGCCAGCAGCATAGCGAGTACCGGGGAGCTGTTTTTT. This encodes CASSIASTGELFF.

This clonotype was counted at least ten times. This rearrangement joins TRBV29-1 to TRBJ2-1; 7 positions agree with TRBD2. The CDR3 runs to 12 residues. Germline CDR1 is SQVTM and CDR2 is ANQGSEA. V lost 6 bases to trimming and J lost 9 bases; unmatched junction nucleotides: 8. The CDR3 DNA follows: TGCAGCGTGGGGAGGGTGGAGGGTGAGCAGTTCTTC. Its translation: CSVGRVEGEQFF.

The J gene is TRBJ2-7, the V gene TRBV5-5; possibly TRBD1 for D (5 bases). Germline V lookup: CDR1 SGHKS, CDR2 YYEKEE (reference sequence). Trimming took off 4 bases at V and 3 bases at J, with 14 bases between the two ends. There are 14 residues in the CDR3. CDR3 loop: CASSPATVFYEQYF. CDR3 nucleotides: TGTGCCAGCAGCCCGGCGACAGTATTCTACGAGCAGTACTTC.

This clonotype was picked up many times. J is TRBJ1-6 and V is TRBV3-1; D unclear. The CDR3 sequence is 15 residues long. Germline V CDR1 and CDR2: LGHDT, YNNKEL (reference sequence). V was pared by 1 base and J by 5 bases, with 9 bases between. The CDR3 coding sequence is TGTGCCAGCAGCCAAGCGGCCTTAAATAATTCACCCCTCCACTTT. This gives the protein CASSQAALNNSPLHF. Based on the CDR3 plus reference TRBV3-1 and TRBJ1-6, the full variable domain is DTAVSQTPKYLVTQMGNDKSIKCEQNLGHDTMYWYKQDSKKFLKIMFSYNNKELIINETVPNRFSPKSPDKAHLNLHINSLELGDSAVYFCASSQAALNNSPLHFGNGTRLTVT.

In this sample, this clonotype turned up many times. V gene TRBV7-9 combines with J gene TRBJ2-7, with 8 bases fitting TRBD2. The CDR3 runs to 16 residues. The J segment lost 3 bases and the V segment lost 1 base, leaving 8 bases of the junction unmatched. The germline V gene encodes CDR1 SEHNR and CDR2 FQNEAQ (reference sequence). The CDR3 loop reads CASSLEVSGAYYEQYF. DNA of the CDR3: TGTGCCAGCAGCTTAGAAGTTAGCGGGGCGTACTACGAGCAGTACTTC. Filled out from reference TRBV7-9 and TRBJ2-7, the complete variable domain reads DTGVSQNPRHKITKRGQNVTFRCDPISEHNRLYWYRQTLGQGPEFLTYFQNEAQLEKSRLLSDRFSAERPKGSFSTLEIQRTEQGDSAMYLCASSLEVSGAYYEQYFGPGTRLTVT.

CDR3 residues: CASSPVGQSFYQPQHF. CDR3 in DNA: TGTGCCAGTAGCCCGGTCGGACAGTCCTTTTATCAGCCCCAGCATTTT. V gene TRBV19 combines with J gene TRBJ1-5; weak D call: TRBD1 (6 bases). CDR3 length: 16 residues. V shed 6 bases and J shed 5 bases, with 20 bases lying between them. CDR1 and CDR2 from the germline V gene are LNHDA and SQIVND (reference sequence).

Only a few counts were recorded for this clonotype. This chain connects TRBV4-2 to TRBJ1-6; tentatively, D is TRBD1 (6 bases). Germline V gene data show CDR1 as LGHNA and CDR2 as YNFKEQ. The CDR3 is made up of 15 amino acids. Trimming cost V 3 bases and J 8 bases, with 14 bases left between them. This CDR3 is CASSQGGGIHSPLHF. CDR3 DNA sequence: TGTGCCAGCAGCCAGGGAGGGGGGATCCATTCACCCCTCCACTTT.

This clonotype was detected ten times or more. The V gene is TRBV20-1, the J gene TRBJ1-2; D is perhaps TRBD1 (6 bases). Trimming removed 2 bases at V and 8 bases at J, with 9 bases between. The V gene's germline CDR1 is DFQATT and CDR2 SNEGSKA (reference sequence). The CDR3 has 11 amino acids. The CDR3 bases are TGCAGTGCTAGATGGGGGGGCGGCTACACCTTC. Its translation: CSARWGGGYTF.

This clonotype was observed many times. The chain links TRBV9 to TRBJ2-2, with 7 bases aligning to TRBD2. CDR1 is SGDLS, CDR2 YYNGEE, per germline. There are 15 residues in the CDR3. The J segment lost 1 base and the V segment lost 0 bases, leaving 0 bases of the junction unmatched. CDR3 DNA: TGTGCCAGCAGCGTAGTAGCGGGGAACACCGGGGAGCTGTTTTTT. As protein: CASSVVAGNTGELFF. Looking up the rest from reference TRBV9 and TRBJ2-2 gives the full variable domain: DSGVTQTPKHLITATGQRVTLRCSPRSGDLSVYWYQQSLDQGLQFLIQYYNGEERAKGNILERFSAQQFPDLHSELNLSSLELGDSALYFCASSVVAGNTGELFFGEGSRLTVL.

This clonotype was seen ten or more times. The chain carries TRBV24-1 and TRBJ1-5; D is unclear. The CDR3 extends over 13 amino acids. V shed 4 bases and J shed 5 bases, with 8 bases lying between them. CDR1 and CDR2 from the germline V gene are KGHDR and SFDVKD. DNA of the CDR3: TGTGCCACCAGTGAAACAACTCATCAGCCCCAGCATTTT. Encoded protein: CATSETTHQPQHF.

The sample holds many counts of this clonotype. The gene calls are TRBV6-5 and TRBJ2-2; possible D gene TRBD2, 5 bases. Trimming pared 3 bases from V and 2 bases from J, leaving 10 bases between. The CDR3 is 15 residues long. Germline V gene data show CDR1 as MNHEY and CDR2 as SVGAGI. The CDR3 is CASSYRTFNTGELFF. The CDR3 DNA reads as TGTGCCAGCAGTTATAGGACTTTTAACACCGGGGAGCTGTTTTTT.

The sample holds a few counts of this clonotype. The chain combines TRBV20-1 with TRBJ2-7; D not resolved. The CDR3 runs to 12 residues. The germline V and J ends were trimmed by 6 bases and 1 base, with 10 bases remaining between them. CDR1 and CDR2 (germline): DFQATT, SNEGSKA (reference sequence). CDR3 in amino acids: CSARRSSYEQYF. The CDR3 DNA sequence: TGCAGTGCCCGACGGTCGTCCTACGAGCAGTACTTC.

This clonotype was counted ten times or more. The chain links TRBV5-1 to TRBJ1-1, with 8 nucleotides matching TRBD1. This CDR3 is built from 14 residues. Germline CDR1 reads SGHRS; CDR2 reads YFSETQ. V gave up 1 base and J gave up 5 bases; unmatched junction bases: 4. Here the CDR3 reads CASSLRTGFTEAFF. The CDR3 coding sequence is TGCGCCAGCAGCTTGAGGACAGGGTTTACTGAAGCTTTCTTT.

The chain carries TRBV4-2 and TRBJ1-2; 7 bases are a match to TRBD1. The ends lost 1 base at V and 4 bases at J; junction bases unmatched: 15. The CDR3 runs to 18 residues. Germline CDR1 LGHNA, CDR2 YNFKEQ. DNA for the CDR3: TGTGCCAGCAGCCAAGGGCAGGCCTACAGGGGCCCACTCTATGGCTACACCTTC. This sequence encodes CASSQGQAYRGPLYGYTF.

This clonotype was counted between two and nine times. V gene TRBV20-1 combines with J gene TRBJ1-2, with unresolved D. From germline, CDR1 is DFQATT and CDR2 SNEGSKA (reference sequence). V lost 3 bases and J 4 bases, leaving 9 bases between the germline ends. This CDR3 region has 12 residues. The CDR3 DNA reads TGCAGTGCTAGTTTTCCCCTCTATGGCTACACCTTC. It specifies CSASFPLYGYTF.

This clonotype appeared many times. The chain combines TRBV5-1 with TRBJ2-7; D is unclear. CDR1 and CDR2 (germline): SGHRS, YFSETQ. The CDR3 loop spans 15 amino acids. Trimming pared 1 base from V and 2 bases from J, leaving 13 bases between. The CDR3 DNA reads as TGCGCCAGCAGCTTGTTCGTCAACGGCGCCTACGAGCAGTACTTC. It specifies CASSLFVNGAYEQYF.

The table lists this clonotype with many counts. The CDR3 loop is CASSRDSLFTDTQYF. DNA for the CDR3: TGTGCCAGCAGCCGGGACTCTTTATTCACAGATACGCAGTATTTT. The chain is built from TRBV5-4 and TRBJ2-3; possibly TRBD2 for D (6 bases). This CDR3 has 15 amino acids. Germline loops: CDR1 SGHNT, CDR2 YYREEE (reference sequence). V was shortened by 4 bases and J by 2 bases, with 14 bases between the two germline ends.

By its share, this clonotype is medium-sized. The rearrangement links TRBV7-8 to TRBJ1-4; D may be TRBD1 (6 bases). The germline CDR1 and CDR2 sequences are SGHVS and FQNEAQ. V was pared by 0 bases and J by 8 bases, with 16 bases between. There are 16 residues in the CDR3. The CDR3 DNA reads as TGTGCCAGCAGCTTAGCGCGATTCCCGGGGGGCGAAAAACTGTTTTTT. Amino acids: CASSLARFPGGEKLFF. Filled out from reference TRBV7-8 and TRBJ1-4, the complete variable domain reads GAGVSQSPRYKVAKRGQDVALRCDPISGHVSLFWYQQALGQGPEFLTYFQNEAQLDKSGLPSDRFFAERPEGSVSTLKIQRTQQEDSAVYLCASSLARFPGGEKLFFGSGTQLSVL.

This clonotype showed up many times. For the CDR3, the DNA is TGTGCCTGGAGTGTAACAGCCGATCAGCCCCAGCATTTT. Translation: CAWSVTADQPQHF. The gene calls are TRBV30 and TRBJ1-5, with unresolved D. Germline lookup yields CDR1 GTSNPN and CDR2 SVGIG (reference sequence). The CDR3 runs to 13 residues. The V gene lost 0 bases and the J gene lost 5 bases, with 8 bases spanning the gap.

The gene calls are TRBV11-3 and TRBJ2-5, with a weak D call TRBD2 (5 bases). The ends were cut back, 1 base at V and 2 bases at J, with 14 bases in the middle. This CDR3 spans 16 amino acids. Germline CDR1 and CDR2: SGHNT and YENEEA. CDR3 sequence: CASSLVGLGAQETQYF. Here the CDR3 DNA reads TGTGCCAGCAGCTTAGTAGGACTCGGTGCTCAAGAGACCCAGTACTTC.

The V call is TRBV28, the J call TRBJ2-1, with D possibly being TRBD1 (5 bases). Per germline, CDR1 MDHEN and CDR2 SYDVKM. Trimming removed 3 bases from V and 4 bases from J, with 7 bases in between. The CDR3 extends over 13 amino acids. CDR3 in DNA: TGTGCCAGCAGTTTTACAGGTTACAATGAGCAGTTCTTC. This gives the protein CASSFTGYNEQFF.